This T cell receptor beta chain appears in the sequencing data of a study of memory CD4+ T cells and cytomegalovirus serostatus. Study in general: This sample comes from healthy Belgian adults, several CMV seropositive, around 26 seronegative.

The length of the CDR3 is 13 residues. V was trimmed by 5 bases and J by 7 bases, leaving 15 bases between them. Germline CDR1 and CDR2: SGHDN and FVKESK. This clone appeared a few times. Its antigen is undetermined. Original methodology: Out-of-frame sequences were removed, leaving 2 million to 2.5 million distinct TCRbeta sequences. The protocol was immunoSEQ multiplex PCR, while the TCRdb copy is restricted to in-frame clones and leaves out a portion. For V, J and clone size, that table is used; D and trimming come from the DNA. The sample shows around 44,000 clones, around 78% of them seen only once. Study results and limitations: CMV serostatus prediction reached median AUC around 0.94, or 0.89 with US-trained model. CD4+ memory repertoires contained about two fifths of the 164 reported CMV TCRbeta sequences.

The sort gate was single viable CD3+CD4+CD8-CD45RO+ cells for memory CD4+ T cells. The gene calls are TRBV14 and TRBJ2-7; D might be TRBD1 (6 bases). The source material was memory CD4+ T cells from blood. This TCR came from an adult in good health and CMV-seronegative. The CDR3 loop reads CASSGQWGIEQYF. The CDR3 nucleotides read TGTGCCAGCAGCGGACAGTGGGGTATAGAGCAGTACTTC.